The present TCR beta chain was sequenced within a study of T-cell memory formation after mild COVID-19. One entry per CDR3 protein, called by TCRdb with MiXCR from the 5' RACE reads. The sample has about 260,000 distinct CDR3 sequences; roughly 8.2% are singletons. Trimming removed 6 bases from V and 3 bases from J, with 12 bases in between. This CDR3 region has 13 residues. The V gene's germline CDR1 is DFQATT and CDR2 SNEGSKA (reference sequence). The sample comprised PBMCs or a T cell subset sorted from them (not recorded which). The sequence was collected from a man aged 18 to 29 who had mild COVID-19 (a few samples of this study predate the infection). Cell type and time point are not known. The rearrangement joins TRBV20-1 to TRBJ2-1; D may correspond to TRBD1 or TRBD2 (5 bases each). CDR3: CSAAGTLYNEQFF. The CDR3 DNA reads as TGCAGTGCCGCAGGGACCCTCTACAATGAGCAGTTCTTC.